The sequence of this T cell receptor (beta chain) was determined in a study of CD8 T cells in ankylosing spondylitis. TCRdb used MiXCR to reprocess the 5' RACE reads, holding one entry per CDR3 protein. The table has some 250,000 distinct CDR3 sequences, about 10% seen once. In germline, CDR1 is DFQATT, CDR2 SNEGSKA (reference sequence). CDR3 length: 15 residues. After removal of 0 bases from V and 2 bases from J, the junction contained 3 bases not matched to a gene. This clonotype has a count of ten or more. Antigen: not known. General study findings and limits: Disease-linked clones bore a CD8+ phenotype and were relatively rare in peripheral blood. Characteristic, it appeared, of ankylosing spondylitis blood was a TCR beta motif of about eight highly homologous variants. Reported data indicate significant enrichment of disease-linked clones within matched ankylosing spondylitis synovial fluid.

The chain uses TRBV20-1 and TRBJ2-7, with 11 nucleotides matching TRBD2. The specimen sequenced was blood, either unsorted or a sorted T cell fraction (not recorded which). The sequence came from a male donor with ankylosing spondylitis or in good health (not recorded which). CDR3 in DNA: TGCAGTGCTAGAGACGAACTAGCGGGGGCCTACGAGCAGTACTTC. Encoded protein: CSARDELAGAYEQYF.